This T cell receptor beta chain was obtained from a study of blood T cell repertoires in COVID-19. Whole-study context: The United States, Italy and Spain supplied acute and convalescent COVID-19 samples. In each case, the material was cDNA or gDNA derived from T cells, B-cell-depleted T cells, or PBMCs.

Individuals aged roughly 18 to 95 years were recruited from some 26 US areas. The method was immunoSEQ multiplex PCR; TCRdb's version includes in-frame clones alone and lacks a portion of them. The data show roughly 200,000 clones, about 82% seen once. Sequenced material: PBMCs or T cells enriched from blood (not recorded which). The source of this sequence is a woman aged 25 to 39 who had recovered from COVID-19.

CDR3 in DNA: TGTGCCAGCACTGGACTAGCGGGATCCAATGAGCAGTTCTTC. As protein: CASTGLAGSNEQFF. The chain joins TRBV2 to TRBJ2-1; TRBD2 matches at 12 bases. The germline gives CDR1 SNHLY, CDR2 FYNNEI. This CDR3 is built from 14 residues. Unmatched junction bases numbered 4, after V lost 7 bases and J lost 6 bases.